These 9 T cell receptor beta chains share one sample of origin, sequenced in a study of shared clonotypes between healthy human individuals. Sequencing used immunoSEQ multiplex PCR; TCRdb keeps in-frame clones, though not all of them. Of about 2.4 million clones detected, approximately 93% appear once; the ten largest clones hold 0.36%. The sequenced sample was naive CD4+ T cells from PBMCs. Documented subset: CD45RA+ positively selected. Receptor source: a man between 18 and 29 years old in good health. Some clones in this sample may be carry-over from other donors' samples.

This clone was counted only a few times. The rearrangement links TRBV4-1 to TRBJ1-1; 7 nucleotides match TRBD1. After removal of 4 bases from V and 4 bases from J, the junction contained 6 bases not matched to a gene. The CDR3 is 14 residues long. CDR1 MGHRA and CDR2 YSYEKL come from the germline V gene. The CDR3 DNA sequence: TGCGCCAGCAGCCCCCTAAACAGGGGCACTGAAGCTTTCTTT. Protein sequence: CASSPLNRGTEAFF.

The chain combines TRBV5-4 with TRBJ1-2, with 8 bases that match TRBD1. Germline values: CDR1 SGHNT, CDR2 YYREEE (reference sequence). The CDR3 consists of 14 residues. Trimming cost V 4 bases and J 4 bases; bases outside gene matches: 6. CDR3 sequence: CASSDPQGGYGYTF. The DNA for the CDR3 is TGTGCCAGCAGCGACCCACAGGGGGGCTATGGCTACACCTTC.

The V and J genes are TRBV9 and TRBJ2-7; tentatively, D is TRBD2 (5 bases). Trimming shortened V by 0 bases and J by 0 bases, and 10 bases separated the two germline ends. This CDR3 is 15 amino acids long. CDR1 and CDR2 from the germline V gene are SGDLS and YYNGEE. CDR3 amino acids: CASSVGGESSYEQYF. The CDR3 DNA is TGTGCCAGCAGCGTAGGTGGGGAGAGCTCCTACGAGCAGTACTTC.

The J gene is TRBJ2-2, the V gene TRBV5-1; 7 nucleotides agree with TRBD2. The CDR3 has 16 residues. V lost 2 bases to trimming and J lost 6 bases; unmatched junction nucleotides: 10. Germline CDR1 reads SGHRS; CDR2 reads YFSETQ. CDR3: CASSFLGGSVAGELFF. For the CDR3, the DNA is TGCGCCAGCAGCTTTTTGGGCGGGAGTGTTGCCGGGGAGCTGTTTTTT.

With respect to this clone: One end of the junction fails to match germline, which may point to a read error. V usage is TRBV2 and J usage is TRBJ2-5; D may match TRBD1 or TRBD2 (5 bases each). CDR1 and CDR2 (germline): SNHLY, FYNNEI. The CDR3 has 11 amino acids. The CDR3 nucleotides read TGTGCCAGCAGTTCGGGGCCGACAGAGGACTTC. It translates to CASSSGPTEDF.

As for this clone: Within the sample, other DNA sequences also encode this same CDR3. This chain uses TRBV18 with TRBJ1-1; no clear D. The ends were cut back, 1 base at V and 0 bases at J, with 6 bases in the middle. CDR3 length equals 14 residues. CDR1 is KGHSH and CDR2 is LQKENI in the germline V gene. The CDR3 region is CASSPRTMNTEAFF. Written as DNA, the CDR3 is TGTGCCAGCTCACCACGTACCATGAACACTGAAGCTTTCTTT.

Comments on this clone: In the same sample, other DNA sequences code for this CDR3. This sequence joins TRBV28 and TRBJ1-2, with 7 bases identical to TRBD1. This CDR3 region has 13 residues. J gave up 5 bases and V 6 bases, and 6 bases lay outside the gene matches. CDR1 is MDHEN, CDR2 SYDVKM, per germline. CDR3 in amino acids: CASSRTGGYGYTF. The DNA for the CDR3 is TGTGCCAGCAGCAGGACAGGAGGATATGGCTACACCTTC.

The J gene is TRBJ2-2, the V gene TRBV5-4; D may correspond to TRBD1 or TRBD2 (5 bases each). Germline CDR1 SGHNT, CDR2 YYREEE (reference sequence). V was shortened by 9 bases and J by 4 bases, with 25 bases between the two germline ends. The CDR3 is made up of 17 amino acids. CDR3 sequence: CAIHHRSGARVTGELFF. In DNA form, the CDR3 reads TGTGCCATCCATCACCGCTCCGGGGCGCGGGTCACCGGGGAGCTGTTTTTT.

The chain couples TRBV6-1 to TRBJ2-7; tentative D call: TRBD2 (6 bases). Per germline, CDR1 MNHNS and CDR2 SASEGT. The CDR3 has 16 amino acids. V dropped 4 bases and J dropped 2 bases, with 18 bases sitting between them. The CDR3 loop reads CASSVGGGTPAYEQYF. The CDR3 DNA reads as TGTGCCAGCAGTGTGGGAGGAGGGACGCCAGCCTACGAGCAGTACTTC.